This TCR beta chain came from a study of T cell responses to AZD1222 COVID-19 vaccine. Findings and limits, study-wide: Seropositive status at baseline applied to only 6 or 7 AZD1222 recipients.

In the case of this clone: Its matching antigen is unknown.

The repertoire was sequenced with immunoSEQ multiplex PCR; TCRdb's copy has only in-frame clones and lacks some. Of around 140,000 clones in the sample, 80% to 90% were seen once. The CDR3 contains 15 residues. V lost 0 bases to trimming and J lost 6 bases, with 15 bases between them. CDR1 WNHNN and CDR2 SYGVQD come from the germline V gene (reference sequence). This receptor was taken from an adult in good health. The sequencing used peripheral blood, collected on day 0 of AZD1222 vaccination. This rearrangement joins TRBV10-1 to TRBJ2-7, with a possible D match to TRBD1 (6 bases). The CDR3 sequence: CASSESVTGNGEQYF. Written as DNA, the CDR3 is TGCGCCAGCAGTGAGTCGGTAACAGGGAACGGCGAGCAGTACTTC.